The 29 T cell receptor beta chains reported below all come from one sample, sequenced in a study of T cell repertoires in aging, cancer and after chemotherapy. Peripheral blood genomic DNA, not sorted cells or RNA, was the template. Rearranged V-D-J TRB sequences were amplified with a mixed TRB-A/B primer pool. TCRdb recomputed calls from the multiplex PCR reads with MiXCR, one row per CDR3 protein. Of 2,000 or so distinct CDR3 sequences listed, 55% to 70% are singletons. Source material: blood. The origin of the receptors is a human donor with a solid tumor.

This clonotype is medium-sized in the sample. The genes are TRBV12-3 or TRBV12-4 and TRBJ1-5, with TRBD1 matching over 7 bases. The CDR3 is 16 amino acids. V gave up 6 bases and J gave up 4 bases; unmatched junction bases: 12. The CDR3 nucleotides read TGTGCCAGCAGCCCCCAAGGGACAGAGGGGAATCAGCCCCAGCATTTT. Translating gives CASSPQGTEGNQPQHF.

CDR3 sequence: CSATGGSYGYTF. The CDR3, as DNA: TGCAGTGCTACAGGGGGGAGCTATGGCTACACCTTC. The rearrangement joins TRBV20-1 to TRBJ1-2; 7 nucleotides line up with TRBD1. Germline V gene sequence: CDR1 DFQATT, CDR2 SNEGSKA (reference sequence). The CDR3 runs to 12 residues. J lost 4 bases, V lost 4 bases, and 3 bases had no gene match.

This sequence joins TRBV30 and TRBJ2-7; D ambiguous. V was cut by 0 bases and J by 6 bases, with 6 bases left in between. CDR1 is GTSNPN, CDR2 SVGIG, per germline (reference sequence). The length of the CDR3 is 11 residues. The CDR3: CAWSVRSEQYF. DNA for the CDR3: TGTGCCTGGAGTGTACGGTCCGAGCAGTACTTC.

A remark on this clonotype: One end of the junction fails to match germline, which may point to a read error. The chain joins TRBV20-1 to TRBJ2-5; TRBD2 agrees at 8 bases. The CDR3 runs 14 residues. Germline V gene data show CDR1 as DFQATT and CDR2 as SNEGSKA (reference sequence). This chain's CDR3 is CSARDGGAGETRYF. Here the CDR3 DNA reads TGCAGTGCTAGAGACGGGGGGGCCGGAGAGACCCGGTACTTC.

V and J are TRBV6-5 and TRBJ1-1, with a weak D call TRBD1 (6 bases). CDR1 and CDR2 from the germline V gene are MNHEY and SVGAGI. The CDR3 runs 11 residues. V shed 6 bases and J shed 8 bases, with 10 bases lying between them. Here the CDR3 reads CASSATGEAFF. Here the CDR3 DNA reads TGTGCCAGCAGCGCCACAGGGGAAGCTTTCTTT.

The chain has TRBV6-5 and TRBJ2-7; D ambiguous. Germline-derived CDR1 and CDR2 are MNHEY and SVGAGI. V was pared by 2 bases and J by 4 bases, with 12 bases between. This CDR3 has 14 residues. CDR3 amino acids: CASSYAQMRYEQYF. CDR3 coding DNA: TGTGCCAGCAGTTACGCACAGATGAGGTACGAGCAGTACTTC.

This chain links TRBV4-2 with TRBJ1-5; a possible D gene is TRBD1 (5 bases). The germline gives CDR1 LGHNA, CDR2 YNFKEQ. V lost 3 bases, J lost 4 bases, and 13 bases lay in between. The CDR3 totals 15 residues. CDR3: CASSHGTRENQPQHF. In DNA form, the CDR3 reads TGTGCCAGCAGCCACGGGACGCGGGAAAATCAGCCCCAGCATTTT.

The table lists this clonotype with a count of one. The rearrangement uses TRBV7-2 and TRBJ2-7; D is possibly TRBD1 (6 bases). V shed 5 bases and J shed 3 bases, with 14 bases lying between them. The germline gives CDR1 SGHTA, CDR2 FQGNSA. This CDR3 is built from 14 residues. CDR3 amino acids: CASSPRGQNYEQYF. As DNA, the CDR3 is TGTGCCAGCAGCCCCCGAGGACAGAACTACGAGCAGTACTTC.

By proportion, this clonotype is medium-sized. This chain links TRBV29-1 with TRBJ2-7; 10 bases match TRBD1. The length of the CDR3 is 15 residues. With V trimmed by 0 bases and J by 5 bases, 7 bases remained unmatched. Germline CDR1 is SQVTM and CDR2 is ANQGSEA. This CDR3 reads CSVEDPWTGGDEQYF. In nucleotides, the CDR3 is TGCAGCGTTGAAGATCCCTGGACAGGGGGGGACGAGCAGTACTTC.

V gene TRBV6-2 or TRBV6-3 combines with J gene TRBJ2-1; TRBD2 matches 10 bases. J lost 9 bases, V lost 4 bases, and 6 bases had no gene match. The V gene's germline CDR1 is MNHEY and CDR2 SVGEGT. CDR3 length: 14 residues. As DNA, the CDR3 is TGTGCCAGCAGTTCGCTAGCGGGGGCGGTTGAGCAGTTCTTC. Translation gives CASSSLAGAVEQFF.

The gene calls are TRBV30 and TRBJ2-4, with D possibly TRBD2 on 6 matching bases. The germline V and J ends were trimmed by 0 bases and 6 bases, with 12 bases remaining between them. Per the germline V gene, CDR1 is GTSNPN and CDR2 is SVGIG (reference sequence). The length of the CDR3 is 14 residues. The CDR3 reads CAWSVGGRGNIQYF. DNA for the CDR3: TGTGCCTGGAGTGTCGGGGGTCGAGGAAACATTCAGTACTTC.

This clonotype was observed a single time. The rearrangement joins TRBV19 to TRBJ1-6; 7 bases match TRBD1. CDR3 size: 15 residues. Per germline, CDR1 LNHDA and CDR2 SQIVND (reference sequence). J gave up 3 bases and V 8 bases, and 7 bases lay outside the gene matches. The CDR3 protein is CASRGQALYNSPLHF. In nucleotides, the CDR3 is TGTGCCAGTCGAGGACAGGCCCTCTATAATTCACCCCTCCACTTT.

CDR3 sequence (DNA): TGTGCCAGCAGTTGGGGAAGGGTTAGCACCGGGGAGCTGTTTTTT. Encoded protein: CASSWGRVSTGELFF. J is TRBJ2-2 and V is TRBV27; D call uncertain. V lost 4 bases, J lost 4 bases, and 13 bases lay in between. The germline CDR1 and CDR2 sequences are MNHEY and SMNVEV (reference sequence). The CDR3 has 15 amino acids.

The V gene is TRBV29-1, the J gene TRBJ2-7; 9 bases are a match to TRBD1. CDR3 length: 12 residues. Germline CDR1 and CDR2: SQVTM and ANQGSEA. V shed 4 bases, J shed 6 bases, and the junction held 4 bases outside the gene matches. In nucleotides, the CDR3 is TGCAGCGTTGCGAGGACAGGGGTCGAGCAGTACTTC. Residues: CSVARTGVEQYF.

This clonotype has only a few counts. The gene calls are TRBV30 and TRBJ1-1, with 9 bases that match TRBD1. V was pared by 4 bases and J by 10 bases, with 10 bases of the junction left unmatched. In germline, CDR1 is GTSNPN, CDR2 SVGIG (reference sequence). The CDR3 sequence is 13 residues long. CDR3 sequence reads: CAWMGQGVGGAFF. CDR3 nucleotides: TGTGCCTGGATGGGACAGGGCGTAGGGGGAGCTTTCTTT.

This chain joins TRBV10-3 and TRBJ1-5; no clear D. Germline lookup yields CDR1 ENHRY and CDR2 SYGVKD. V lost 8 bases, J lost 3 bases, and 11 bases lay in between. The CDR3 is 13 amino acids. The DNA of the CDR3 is TGTGCCATCGCGGGCCGCGTCAATCAGCCCCAGCATTTT. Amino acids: CAIAGRVNQPQHF.

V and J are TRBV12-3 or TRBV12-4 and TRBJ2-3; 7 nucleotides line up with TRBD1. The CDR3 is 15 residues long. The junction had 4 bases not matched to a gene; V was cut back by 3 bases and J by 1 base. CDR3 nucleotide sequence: TGTGCCAGCAGTTTTTATGGACAGGGCACAGATACGCAGTATTTT. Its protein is CASSFYGQGTDTQYF.

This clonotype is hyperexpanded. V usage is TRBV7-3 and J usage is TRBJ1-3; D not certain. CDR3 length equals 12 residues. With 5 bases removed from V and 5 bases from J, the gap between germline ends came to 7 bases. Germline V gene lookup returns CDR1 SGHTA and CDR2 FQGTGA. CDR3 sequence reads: CASSLIRNTIYF. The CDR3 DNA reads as TGTGCCAGCAGCCTAATCCGAAACACCATATATTTT.

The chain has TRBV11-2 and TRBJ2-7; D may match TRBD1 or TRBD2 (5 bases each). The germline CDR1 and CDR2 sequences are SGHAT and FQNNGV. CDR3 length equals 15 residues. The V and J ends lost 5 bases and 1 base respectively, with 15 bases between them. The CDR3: CASSPPGPKSYEQYF. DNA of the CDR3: TGTGCCAGCAGCCCACCGGGACCGAAATCCTACGAGCAGTACTTC.

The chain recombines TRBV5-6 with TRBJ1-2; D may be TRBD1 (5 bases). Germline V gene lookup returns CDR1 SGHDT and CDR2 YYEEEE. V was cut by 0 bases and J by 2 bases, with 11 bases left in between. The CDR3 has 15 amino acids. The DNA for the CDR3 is TGTGCCAGCAGCTTGGAGCTCAGGGAGAACTATGGCTACACCTTC. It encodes CASSLELRENYGYTF.

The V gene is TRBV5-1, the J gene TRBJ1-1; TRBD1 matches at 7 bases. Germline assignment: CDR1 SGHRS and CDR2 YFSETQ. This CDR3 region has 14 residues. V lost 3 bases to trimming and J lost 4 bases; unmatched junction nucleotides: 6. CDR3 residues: CASSYAGGSTEAFF. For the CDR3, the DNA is TGCGCCAGCAGCTACGCAGGGGGAAGCACTGAAGCTTTCTTT.

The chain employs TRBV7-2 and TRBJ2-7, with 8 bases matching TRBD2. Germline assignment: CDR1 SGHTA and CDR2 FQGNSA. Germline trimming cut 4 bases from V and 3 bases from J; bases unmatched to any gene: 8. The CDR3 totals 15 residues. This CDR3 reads CASSSPGLGVYEQYF. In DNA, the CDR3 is TGTGCCAGCAGCTCCCCGGGACTAGGCGTCTACGAGCAGTACTTC.

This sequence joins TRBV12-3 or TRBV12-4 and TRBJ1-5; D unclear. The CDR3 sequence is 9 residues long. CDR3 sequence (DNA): TGTGCTAGTGGTTCCCCATGGCATTTT. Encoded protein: CASGSPWHF.

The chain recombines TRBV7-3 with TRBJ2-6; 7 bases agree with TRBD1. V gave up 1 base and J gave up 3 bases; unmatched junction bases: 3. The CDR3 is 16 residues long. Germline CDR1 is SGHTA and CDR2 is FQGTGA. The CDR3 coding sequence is TGTGCCAGCAGCTTAATGGGACAGAATGGGGCCAACGTCCTGACTTTC. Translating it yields CASSLMGQNGANVLTF.

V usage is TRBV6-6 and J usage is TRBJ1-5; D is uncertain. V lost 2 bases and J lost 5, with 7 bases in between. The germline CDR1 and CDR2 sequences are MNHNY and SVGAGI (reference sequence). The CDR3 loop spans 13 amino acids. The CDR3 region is CASSYKLDQPQHF. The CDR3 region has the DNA TGTGCCAGCAGTTACAAGTTGGATCAGCCCCAGCATTTT.

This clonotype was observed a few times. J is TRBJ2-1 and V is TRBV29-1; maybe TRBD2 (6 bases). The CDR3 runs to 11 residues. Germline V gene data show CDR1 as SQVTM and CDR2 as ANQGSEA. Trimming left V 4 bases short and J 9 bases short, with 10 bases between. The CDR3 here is CSVVGGVEQFF. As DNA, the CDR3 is TGCAGCGTTGTCGGGGGAGTTGAGCAGTTCTTC.

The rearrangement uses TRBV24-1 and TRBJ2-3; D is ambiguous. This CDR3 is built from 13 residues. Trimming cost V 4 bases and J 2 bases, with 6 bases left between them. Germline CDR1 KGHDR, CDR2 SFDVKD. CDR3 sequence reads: CATSDGFTDTQYF. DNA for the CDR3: TGTGCCACCAGTGACGGCTTCACAGATACGCAGTATTTT.

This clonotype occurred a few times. CDR3 DNA: TGCAGCGTCCTGGGACAGGGGGCCCGTGAAAACACCATATATTTT. This translates into CSVLGQGARENTIYF. The chain has TRBV29-1 and TRBJ1-3, with 12 bases aligning to TRBD1. After removal of 6 bases from V and 6 bases from J, the junction contained 9 bases not matched to a gene. This CDR3 has 15 amino acids. Germline-derived CDR1 and CDR2 are SQVTM and ANQGSEA. Looking up the rest from reference TRBV29-1 and TRBJ1-3 gives the full variable domain: SAVISQKPSRDICQRGTSLTIQCQVDSQVTMMFWYRQQPGQSLTLIATANQGSEATYESGFVIDKFPISRPNLTFSTLTVSNMSPEDSSIYLCSVLGQGARENTIYFGEGSWLTVV.

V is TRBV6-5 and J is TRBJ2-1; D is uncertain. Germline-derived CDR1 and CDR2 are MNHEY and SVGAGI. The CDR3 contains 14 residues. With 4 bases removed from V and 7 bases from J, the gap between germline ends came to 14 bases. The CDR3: CASSSPNERNEQFF. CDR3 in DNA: TGTGCCAGCAGTTCCCCAAATGAACGGAATGAGCAGTTCTTC.